This T cell receptor beta chain was sequenced during a study of Ad26.COV2.S vaccination and SARS-CoV-2 variants. Overall study results and limits: Spike-specific TCR breadth in vaccine recipients exceeded that seen in placebo recipients.

This CDR3 has 14 amino acids. The V end lost 2 bases, the J end lost 6 bases, and 12 bases lay between the germline ends. Germline V gene sequence: CDR1 SGHTA, CDR2 FQGTGA. A note on this clone: What it recognizes is unknown.

Using immunoSEQ multiplex PCR, the repertoire was profiled, and TCRdb retains in-frame clones only, with some absent. The sample records 360,000 or so clones, around 90% being singletons. Treatment in this sample: some 20 received Ad26.COV2.S at low or high dose, single or two shots; roughly five received placebo; per-sample allocation not given. At day 63 after the first vaccine or placebo injection, samples were drawn. The source is a person between 18 and 65 years old who received the Ad26.COV2.S COVID-19 vaccine or a placebo. This rearrangement joins TRBV7-3 to TRBJ2-3; unclear D gene. The sequenced sample was peripheral blood, obtained in a trial of Ad26.COV2.S vaccine versus placebo. CDR3 nucleotides: TGTGCCAGCAGCTTAGAACCACACGGGGATACGCAGTATTTT. Translation: CASSLEPHGDTQYF.